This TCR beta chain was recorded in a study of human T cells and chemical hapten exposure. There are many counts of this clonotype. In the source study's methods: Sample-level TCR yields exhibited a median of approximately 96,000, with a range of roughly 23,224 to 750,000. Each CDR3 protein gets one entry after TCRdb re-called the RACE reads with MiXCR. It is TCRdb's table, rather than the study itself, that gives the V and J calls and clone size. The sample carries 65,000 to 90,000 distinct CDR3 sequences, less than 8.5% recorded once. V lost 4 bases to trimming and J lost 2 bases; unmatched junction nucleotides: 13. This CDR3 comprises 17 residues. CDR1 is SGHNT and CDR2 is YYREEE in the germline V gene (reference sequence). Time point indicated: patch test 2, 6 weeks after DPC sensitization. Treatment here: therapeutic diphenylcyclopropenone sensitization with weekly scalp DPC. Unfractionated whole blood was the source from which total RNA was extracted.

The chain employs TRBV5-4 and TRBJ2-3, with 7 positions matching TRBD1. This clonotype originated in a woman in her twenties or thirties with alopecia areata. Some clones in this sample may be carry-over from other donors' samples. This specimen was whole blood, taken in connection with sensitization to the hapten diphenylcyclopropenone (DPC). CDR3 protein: CASSLKGSGGDTDTQYF. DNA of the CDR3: TGTGCCAGCAGCCTAAAAGGGTCAGGGGGTGACACAGATACGCAGTATTTT.